Presented here are 21 T cell receptor beta chains from one specimen sequenced in a study of identical twins. TCRdb re-derived calls from the 5' RACE reads in MiXCR, one entry per CDR3 protein. The sample comprises hundreds of thousands of distinct CDR3 sequences, over 5% of which are singletons, and 1.5% to 2% rests with the top ten. Sequenced sample: naive T cells sorted from blood. These receptor sequences come from a young man in good health.

The table lists this clonotype with many counts. This sequence joins TRBV18 and TRBJ2-1; unclear D gene. Germline CDR1 is KGHSH and CDR2 is LQKENI. This CDR3 spans 13 amino acids. Trimming pared 3 bases from V and 5 bases from J, leaving 8 bases between. CDR3 in amino acids: CASSPDANNEQFF. The CDR3 nucleotides are TGTGCCAGCTCACCGGACGCTAACAATGAGCAGTTCTTC.

This clonotype was recorded many times. This rearrangement joins TRBV7-9 to TRBJ2-7; 11 positions agree with TRBD1. This CDR3 has 14 residues. Germline assignment: CDR1 SEHNR and CDR2 FQNEAQ (reference sequence). Trimming cost V 0 bases and J 8 bases; bases outside gene matches: 3. The DNA for the CDR3 is TGTGCCAGCAGCTTAGCGGGACAGGGGGGCCAGCAGTACTTC. It specifies CASSLAGQGGQQYF.

V is TRBV4-3 and J is TRBJ1-1; TRBD1 might be the D (6 bases). V lost 0 bases and J 1 base, leaving 12 bases between the germline ends. The CDR3 is 16 amino acids. CDR1 and CDR2 from the germline V gene are LGHNA and YSLEER. The CDR3 DNA sequence: TGCGCCAGCAGCCAAGATGGAAGGACAGAGAACACTGAAGCTTTCTTT. Translated, it gives CASSQDGRTENTEAFF.

The sample holds many counts of this clonotype. The rearrangement links TRBV4-1 to TRBJ2-3, with 8 positions matching TRBD1. V shed 2 bases and J 2 bases; nucleotides not matched to a gene: 3. Germline values: CDR1 MGHRA, CDR2 YSYEKL. The CDR3 is made up of 15 amino acids. The CDR3 DNA reads TGCGCCAGCAGCCAACCGGGACAGGACACAGATACGCAGTATTTT. Its translation: CASSQPGQDTDTQYF.

This clonotype was detected ten times or more. The chain combines TRBV4-3 with TRBJ2-2; TRBD2 agrees at 8 bases. Germline loops: CDR1 LGHNA, CDR2 YSLEER. The CDR3 length is 18 residues. With V trimmed by 4 bases and J by 6 bases, 16 bases remained unmatched. Here the CDR3 DNA reads TGCGCCAGCAGCCCAGAAAAGACGACTAGCGTAGGGGCCGGGGAGCTGTTTTTT. This gives the protein CASSPEKTTSVGAGELFF.

The chain employs TRBV3-1 and TRBJ2-5; D is unresolved. Germline CDR1 is LGHDT and CDR2 is YNNKEL (reference sequence). CDR3 length: 14 residues. Deletions cut 2 bases from V and 4 bases from J, with 11 bases between. This CDR3 reads CASSQKWLLETQYF. The CDR3, as DNA: TGTGCCAGCAGCCAAAAGTGGCTTCTAGAGACCCAGTACTTC.

This clonotype was detected only a few times. J is TRBJ2-6 and V is TRBV4-3; D gene unclear. V lost 0 bases, J lost 0 bases, and 6 bases lay in between. The CDR3 sequence is 16 residues long. In germline, CDR1 is LGHNA, CDR2 YSLEER. The CDR3 reads CASSQDTGSGANVLTF. The CDR3 DNA reads as TGCGCCAGCAGCCAAGATACCGGCTCTGGGGCCAACGTCCTGACTTTC.

On this clonotype: Mismatch with germline at one junction end may stem from a read error. CDR3 region: CATSTSPQSRELFF. The CDR3 nucleotides read TGTGCCACCAGCACATCTCCCCAAAGCAGGGAGCTGTTTTTT. The V gene is TRBV11-2, the J gene TRBJ2-2; no clear D. This CDR3 contains 14 residues. The germline gives CDR1 SGHAT, CDR2 FQNNGV. The whole variable domain, remainder taken from reference TRBV11-2 and TRBJ2-2, is EAGVAQSPRYKIIEKRQSVAFWCNPISGHATLYWYQQILGQGPKLLIQFQNNGVVDDSQLPKDRFSAERLKGVDSTLKIQPAKLEDSAVYLCATSTSPQSRELFFGEGSRLTVL.

This clonotype was recorded many times. The chain carries TRBV10-2 and TRBJ2-7; D is unresolved. V was trimmed by 4 bases and J by 4 bases, leaving 11 bases between them. The CDR3 is made up of 13 amino acids. From germline, CDR1 is WSHSY and CDR2 SAAADI. The DNA of the CDR3 is TGCGCCAGCAGTGGTGTCGTCCTTTACGAGCAGTACTTC. It specifies CASSGVVLYEQYF.

The sample holds many counts of this clonotype. The chain links TRBV5-6 to TRBJ2-1; 7 nucleotides align to TRBD1. Looked up from germline, CDR1 is SGHDT and CDR2 is YYEEEE. The CDR3 consists of 15 residues. J was trimmed by 5 bases and V by 3 bases; bases with no gene match: 8. This CDR3 reads CASSWGQRRNNEQFF. The CDR3 nucleotides read TGTGCCAGCAGCTGGGGACAGCGAAGGAACAATGAGCAGTTCTTC.

This clonotype was seen at least ten times. J is TRBJ1-1 and V is TRBV28, with TRBD1 identical over 9 bases. The J segment lost 0 bases and the V segment lost 4 bases, leaving 3 bases of the junction unmatched. CDR1 and CDR2 (germline): MDHEN, SYDVKM. CDR3 length: 15 amino acids. In DNA form, the CDR3 reads TGTGCCAGCAGTTCACAGGGGGCAATGAACACTGAAGCTTTCTTT. Translating gives CASSSQGAMNTEAFF.

This clonotype has just a few counts. The chain uses TRBV5-1 and TRBJ2-1; D is undetermined. Germline assignment: CDR1 SGHRS and CDR2 YFSETQ. The CDR3 is 16 amino acids. V lost 4 bases, J lost 5 bases, and 19 bases lay in between. The CDR3 DNA is TGCGCCAGCAGCCCCGTCAGCAGAGGTTACAACAATGAGCAGTTCTTC. Its protein is CASSPVSRGYNNEQFF.

The J gene is TRBJ2-7, the V gene TRBV5-1; 9 bases match TRBD1. Per germline, CDR1 SGHRS and CDR2 YFSETQ. This CDR3 region has 15 residues. V lost 3 bases to trimming and J lost 2 bases; unmatched junction nucleotides: 6. The CDR3 spells CASSSGTGQTYEQYV. CDR3 in DNA: TGCGCCAGCAGCTCCGGGACAGGGCAAACCTACGAGCAGTACGTC.

This clonotype was seen more than once but under ten times. This rearrangement joins TRBV7-7 to TRBJ2-1; the D is unclear. Per the germline V gene, CDR1 is SSHAT and CDR2 is FNYEAQ (reference sequence). The V end lost 8 bases, the J end lost 4 bases, and 18 bases lay between the germline ends. The CDR3 runs to 15 residues. The CDR3 coding sequence is TGTGCCAGCGCGTTGGGAAGTGGGATATACAATGAGCAGTTCTTC. Its translation is CASALGSGIYNEQFF.

V is TRBV11-2 and J is TRBJ2-7; D is ambiguous. The CDR3 spans 13 residues. Trimming stripped 5 bases from V and 3 bases from J, with 11 bases between. CDR1 is SGHAT and CDR2 is FQNNGV in the germline V gene. The CDR3 DNA follows: TGTGCCAGCAGCGCAAGAAGGAGCTACGAGCAGTACGTC. It encodes CASSARRSYEQYV.

This clonotype was observed many times. V gene TRBV10-3 combines with J gene TRBJ1-4, with no clear D. The CDR3 runs to 14 residues. Trimming cost V 6 bases and J 8 bases, with 16 bases left between them. CDR1 and CDR2 from the germline V gene are ENHRY and SYGVKD. The CDR3 region is CAIREAERGEKLFF. The DNA of the CDR3 is TGTGCCATCAGGGAGGCCGAAAGAGGGGAAAAACTGTTTTTT.

Concerning this clonotype itself: Given the absence of the conserved phenylalanine or tryptophan at the CDR3 end, a read error is likely. The chain couples TRBV5-6 to TRBJ2-7; perhaps TRBD1 as D (6 bases). Deletions cut 0 bases from V and 0 bases from J, with 13 bases between. Germline CDR1 SGHDT, CDR2 YYEEEE. The CDR3 extends over 16 amino acids. Written as DNA, the CDR3 is TGTGCCAGCAGCTTGGATAGAGGGGGTTACTCCTACGAGCAGTACTCC. Its protein product is CASSLDRGGYSYEQYS.

This clonotype was seen ten or more times. The genes are TRBV10-3 and TRBJ2-1, with D hard to call. There are 11 residues in the CDR3. With 10 bases removed from V and 5 bases from J, the gap between germline ends came to 9 bases. Per the germline V gene, CDR1 is ENHRY and CDR2 is SYGVKD. CDR3 DNA: TGTGCCACCGACGGCCACAATGAGCAGTTCTTC. Protein product: CATDGHNEQFF.

This clonotype has a count of ten or more. This rearrangement joins TRBV12-3 or TRBV12-4 to TRBJ2-1; 8 bases match TRBD2. With 8 bases clipped from V and 8 bases from J, the junction kept 8 bases outside the gene matches. The CDR3 runs to 13 residues. In DNA form, the CDR3 reads TGTGCCAGCGGAGTAGCGGGAAGGGATGAGCAGTTCTTC. Amino acid sequence: CASGVAGRDEQFF.

This clonotype was seen only a few times. The chain couples TRBV2 to TRBJ1-2; maybe TRBD1 (6 bases). V dropped 7 bases and J dropped 6 bases, with 15 bases sitting between them. The germline gives CDR1 SNHLY, CDR2 FYNNEI. The CDR3 is 13 amino acids. As DNA, the CDR3 is TGTGCCAGCATTTGGACAGTTGAGGATGGCTACACCTTC. Translating it yields CASIWTVEDGYTF. The whole variable domain, remainder taken from reference TRBV2 and TRBJ1-2, is EPEVTQTPSHQVTQMGQEVILRCVPISNHLYFYWYRQILGQKVEFLVSFYNNEISEKSEIFDDQFSVERPDGSNFTLKIRSTKLEDSAMYFCASIWTVEDGYTFGSGTRLTVV.

This clonotype was seen a handful of times. V usage is TRBV7-8 and J usage is TRBJ1-5; D gene uncertain. V lost 0 bases and J lost 9, with 12 bases in between. The germline CDR1 and CDR2 sequences are SGHVS and FQNEAQ. This CDR3 has 14 residues. CDR3 in DNA: TGTGCCAGCAGCTTAGCGATGGTCCGGGGGCCCCAGCATTTT. It encodes CASSLAMVRGPQHF. The full variable domain, completed using reference TRBV7-8 and TRBJ1-5, is GAGVSQSPRYKVAKRGQDVALRCDPISGHVSLFWYQQALGQGPEFLTYFQNEAQLDKSGLPSDRFFAERPEGSVSTLKIQRTQQEDSAVYLCASSLAMVRGPQHFGDGTRLSIL.